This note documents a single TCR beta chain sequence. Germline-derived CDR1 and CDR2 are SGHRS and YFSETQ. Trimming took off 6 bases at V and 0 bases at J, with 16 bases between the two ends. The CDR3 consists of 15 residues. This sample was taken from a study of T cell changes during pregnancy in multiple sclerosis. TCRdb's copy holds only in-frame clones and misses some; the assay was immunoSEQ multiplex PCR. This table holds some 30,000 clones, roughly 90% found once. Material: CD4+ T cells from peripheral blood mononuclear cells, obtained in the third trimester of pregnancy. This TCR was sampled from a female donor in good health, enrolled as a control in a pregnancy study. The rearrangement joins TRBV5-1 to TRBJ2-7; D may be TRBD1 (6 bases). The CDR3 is CASTDYRTASYEQYF. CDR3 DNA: TGCGCCAGCACAGATTACCGGACAGCCTCCTACGAGCAGTACTTC.